The present T cell receptor beta chain was sequenced within a study of T cells in Graves' hyperthyroidism and ophthalmopathy. Looking at the study overall: Peripheral blood was obtained at initial diagnosis, preceding any treatment.

Each patient was aged 18 to 65 and had newly diagnosed hyperthyroidism of under 2 months' duration. The diagnoses drew upon clinical symptoms, serum thyroxine and TRAb, thyroid ultrasound and orbital computed tomography. Study-wide findings and caveats: Among thyroid clonotypes expanded above 0.001, most also appeared in blood.

The CDR3 is made up of 13 amino acids. From germline, CDR1 is MDHEN and CDR2 SYDVKM. Trimming pared 7 bases from V and 8 bases from J, leaving 15 bases between. This clonotype was counted many times. Its target is unknown. What was amplified from RNA transcripts were TCR beta CDR3 regions. TCR CDR3 underwent first-round RT-PCR with the HTBI primer set. TCRdb reanalysed the multiplex PCR reads using MiXCR and keeps one entry per CDR3 protein. The table includes about 360,000 distinct CDR3 sequences, approximately 15% detected once. The rearrangement uses TRBV28 and TRBJ2-1; D is possibly TRBD1 or TRBD2 (6 bases each). This clonotype originated in a woman under 30 with Graves' hyperthyroidism that later progressed to Graves' ophthalmopathy. Sequenced: blood. The CDR3 is CASTGWRGDEQFF. The CDR3 DNA sequence: TGTGCCAGCACCGGGTGGAGGGGGGATGAGCAGTTCTTC. Full variable domain (remainder filled in from reference TRBV28 and TRBJ2-1): DVKVTQSSRYLVKRTGEKVFLECVQDMDHENMFWYRQDPGLGLRLIYFSYDVKMKEKGDIPEGYSVSREKKERFSLILESASTNQTSMYLCASTGWRGDEQFFGPGTRLTVL.